The clone carrying this TCR beta chain was detected a few times. Its cognate antigen is unknown. This CDR3 has 16 residues. V was pared by 3 bases and J by 0 bases, with 11 bases between. CDR1 is ENHRY and CDR2 is SYGVKD in the germline V gene. This record comes from a study of response to subunit inactivated influenza vaccine. From the RT-PCR reads, TCRdb called clonotypes with MiXCR, one entry per CDR3 protein. The data show around 580,000 distinct CDR3 sequences, approximately 14% seen once. Study-wide points: Each seasonal influenza vaccination, the authors suggested, recruits few new T cells.

The chain employs TRBV10-3 and TRBJ2-2, with D perhaps TRBD1 (6 bases). The source material was PBMCs from blood, sampled 11 to 12 days after vaccination. The TCR sequence derives from a man between 45 and 60 years old who received an inactivated influenza vaccine. The CDR3 DNA is TGTGCCATCAGTGAAAACGGGACACCGAACACCGGGGAGCTGTTTTTT. Translated, it gives CAISENGTPNTGELFF.